One and the same sample provided the 15 T cell receptor beta chains below, sequenced in a study of blood T cells in healthy people across ages. Alongside a J-beta primer mix, a sample-barcoded 5' primer served in a second PCR lasting 7 to 11 cycles. From the 5' RACE reads, TCRdb called clonotypes with MiXCR, one entry per CDR3 protein. The sample includes 800,000 or so distinct CDR3 sequences, approximately 25% of them seen just once. This same sample was also part of a study on T cells of mothers and their children.

Sequencing used blood. The receptors here all came from a boy between 10 and 17 years old in good health.

This chain links TRBV5-1 with TRBJ2-5; the match to TRBD1 covers 7 bases. The ends lost 3 bases at V and 5 bases at J; junction bases unmatched: 10. Germline assignment: CDR1 SGHRS and CDR2 YFSETQ. CDR3 length equals 15 residues. CDR3 loop: CASSYGQVDSETQYF. As DNA, the CDR3 is TGCGCCAGCAGCTACGGACAGGTCGACTCGGAGACCCAGTACTTC. The full variable domain, with the rest looked up from reference TRBV5-1 and TRBJ2-5, is KAGVTQTPRYLIKTRGQQVTLSCSPISGHRSVSWYQQTPGQGLQFLFEYFSETQRNKGNFPGRFSGRQFSNSRSEMNVSTLELGDSALYLCASSYGQVDSETQYFGPGTRLLVL.

This clonotype was seen a handful of times. This chain uses TRBV6-6 with TRBJ1-5, with D possibly being TRBD1 (5 bases). CDR1 MNHNY and CDR2 SVGAGI come from the germline V gene (reference sequence). V was cut by 3 bases and J by 5 bases, with 14 bases left in between. The length of the CDR3 is 15 residues. The CDR3 sequence is CASSYSYGGDQPQHF. The CDR3 nucleotides read TGTGCCAGCAGTTATTCCTATGGAGGGGATCAGCCCCAGCATTTT.

The CDR3 DNA reads TGTGCCAGCAGCAATGGGGGAAGGCAGTTCTTC. It specifies CASSNGGRQFF. This chain joins TRBV6-2 or TRBV6-3 and TRBJ2-1, with D possibly being TRBD1 or TRBD2 (5 bases each). Trimming took 6 bases from V and 12 from J, leaving 12 bases between them. This CDR3 is built from 11 residues. CDR1 is MNHEY, CDR2 SVGEGT, per germline.

This sequence joins TRBV19 and TRBJ1-2, with D perhaps TRBD1 (5 bases). Trimming pared 7 bases from V and 8 bases from J, leaving 17 bases between. The V gene's germline CDR1 is LNHDA and CDR2 SQIVND (reference sequence). The CDR3 is made up of 13 amino acids. The CDR3 nucleotides are TGTGCCAGTACGGCCCGGGGGGGATACGGCTACACCTTC. It translates to CASTARGGYGYTF.

The chain links TRBV6-2 or TRBV6-3 to TRBJ2-2; the D gene could be TRBD1 or TRBD2 (5 bases each). The V gene's germline CDR1 is MNHEY and CDR2 SVGEGT. Trimming stripped 2 bases from V and 4 bases from J, with 8 bases between. CDR3 length: 14 amino acids. CDR3 in DNA: TGTGCCAGCAGTTACGGGGGTAGCACCGGGGAGCTGTTTTTT. This encodes CASSYGGSTGELFF.

This clonotype has a handful of counts. The V gene is TRBV4-3, the J gene TRBJ2-1; 13 nucleotides match TRBD2. The trim removed 5 bases at V and 7 bases at J, leaving 8 bases unmatched. CDR1 is LGHNA and CDR2 is YSLEER in the germline V gene. This CDR3 has 16 amino acids. CDR3 amino acids: CASSVRTSGSKNEQFF. As DNA, the CDR3 is TGCGCCAGCAGCGTCAGGACTAGCGGGAGTAAGAATGAGCAGTTCTTC.

In its sample, this clonotype was seen a few times. This chain links TRBV28 with TRBJ2-3, with a tentative D call TRBD2 (6 bases). The germline CDR1 and CDR2 sequences are MDHEN and SYDVKM. This CDR3 has 16 amino acids. V lost 6 bases, J lost 2 bases, and 18 bases lay in between. Here the CDR3 DNA reads TGTGCCAGCAGCCCCAAAAAGGGACTTTACACAGATACGCAGTATTTT. This sequence encodes CASSPKKGLYTDTQYF.

Of note for this clonotype: One end of the junction varies from germline; a read error may be responsible. The chain links TRBV29-1 to TRBJ1-2; TRBD1 agrees at 10 bases. There are 15 residues in the CDR3. The germline gives CDR1 SQVTM, CDR2 ANQGSEA. The CDR3 sequence: CSVGTGGSGVNGYAF. The CDR3 coding sequence is TGCAGCGTTGGGACAGGGGGTTCCGGGGTCAATGGCTACGCCTTC.

V gene TRBV29-1 combines with J gene TRBJ2-5; possible D gene TRBD2, 5 bases. Trimming pared 4 bases from V and 7 bases from J, leaving 13 bases between. Germline V gene data show CDR1 as SQVTM and CDR2 as ANQGSEA. This CDR3 contains 12 residues. DNA for the CDR3: TGCAGCGTTGTGGGGAGCCCCGCGACCCAGTACTTC. Translation gives CSVVGSPATQYF.

This clonotype was recorded a few times. CDR3 nucleotide sequence: TGTGCCAGCAGCTCCTACAGGTCCACTAATGAAAAACTGTTTTTT. This sequence encodes CASSSYRSTNEKLFF. The chain combines TRBV7-9 with TRBJ1-4, with TRBD1 as a possible D gene (5 bases). Germline-derived CDR1 and CDR2 are SEHNR and FQNEAQ (reference sequence). V was cut by 4 bases and J by 2 bases, with 11 bases left in between. The CDR3 length is 15 residues.

The rearrangement uses TRBV28 and TRBJ2-1; D is uncertain. The CDR3 consists of 13 residues. V was cut by 6 bases and J by 2 bases, with 8 bases left in between. Germline assignment: CDR1 MDHEN and CDR2 SYDVKM. CDR3 region: CASRTRAYNEQFF. CDR3 nucleotides: TGTGCCAGCAGAACCCGGGCCTACAATGAGCAGTTCTTC.

This chain's CDR3 is CASKDGTGVFEKLFF. CDR3 DNA: TGTGCCAGCAAGGACGGGACAGGGGTTTTTGAAAAACTGTTTTTT. The rearrangement uses TRBV28 and TRBJ1-4, with 10 nucleotides matching TRBD1. V lost 7 bases and J lost 7; bases outside the gene matches: 9. The CDR3 is made up of 15 amino acids. Germline V lookup: CDR1 MDHEN, CDR2 SYDVKM. The full variable domain, completed using reference TRBV28 and TRBJ1-4, is DVKVTQSSRYLVKRTGEKVFLECVQDMDHENMFWYRQDPGLGLRLIYFSYDVKMKEKGDIPEGYSVSREKKERFSLILESASTNQTSMYLCASKDGTGVFEKLFFGSGTQLSVL.

The chain uses TRBV5-1 and TRBJ1-1; no clear D gene. The CDR3 totals 15 residues. The germline V gene encodes CDR1 SGHRS and CDR2 YFSETQ. V lost 4 bases to trimming and J lost 2 bases, with 15 bases between them. CDR3 amino acids: CASSGHAQINTEAFF. The CDR3 region has the DNA TGCGCCAGCAGCGGGCACGCGCAGATCAACACTGAAGCTTTCTTT.

About this clonotype: A read error may account for a junction end that differs from germline. V and J are TRBV9 and TRBJ2-3, with 9 positions matching TRBD1. CDR1 is SGDLS, CDR2 YYNGEE, per germline. This CDR3 comprises 17 residues. CDR3 bases: TGTGCCAGCAATCCCTCAGGGGGGACAGGGACCACAGATACGCGGTATTTT. This sequence encodes CASNPSGGTGTTDTRYF.

This clonotype turned up a few times. The gene calls are TRBV29-1 and TRBJ1-2; TRBD1 matches 10 bases. The CDR3 runs 14 residues. After removal of 6 bases from V and 0 bases from J, the junction contained 4 bases not matched to a gene. Germline-derived CDR1 and CDR2 are SQVTM and ANQGSEA. CDR3 in DNA: TGCAGCGTCCGGGACAGGGGAGCTAACTATGGCTACACCTTC. This codes for CSVRDRGANYGYTF.